These 15 T cell receptor beta chains came from one sample sequenced in a study of blood T cell repertoires in COVID-19. This table comes from immunoSEQ multiplex PCR, and its TCRdb copy is limited to in-frame clones, with some not included. This table holds tens of thousands of clones, 60% to 80% found once. Sequenced input: peripheral blood. The receptors shown here come from a woman older than 75 with acute or convalescent COVID-19.

J is TRBJ2-1 and V is TRBV15; TRBD2 matches 7 bases. From germline, CDR1 is LNHNV and CDR2 YYDKDF (reference sequence). V was clipped by 7 bases and J by 0 bases; unmatched bases: 9. This CDR3 is 16 amino acids long. The CDR3 DNA reads as TGTGCCACCACCCTTGGCGGGAGCAACTCCTACAATGAGCAGTTCTTC. It is translated as CATTLGGSNSYNEQFF.

The chain couples TRBV4-3 to TRBJ1-1; D gene unclear. The CDR3 has 13 residues. The germline CDR1 and CDR2 sequences are LGHNA and YSLEER. Trimming took off 1 base at V and 7 bases at J, with 10 bases between the two ends. The CDR3 spells CASSQAEGFEAFF. DNA for the CDR3: TGCGCCAGCAGCCAAGCCGAGGGATTTGAAGCTTTCTTT.

This clone has just one count. The chain combines TRBV7-2 with TRBJ1-1; 7 bases fit TRBD1. The CDR3 is 14 residues long. Germline CDR1 and CDR2: SGHTA and FQGNSA. With 9 bases clipped from V and 0 bases from J, the junction kept 7 bases outside the gene matches. The CDR3 sequence: CASRDSFMNTEAFF. CDR3 DNA sequence: TGTGCCAGTAGGGACAGCTTTATGAACACTGAAGCTTTCTTT.

The chain recombines TRBV10-3 with TRBJ1-2; D is possibly TRBD1 (6 bases). The CDR3 consists of 14 residues. Looked up from germline, CDR1 is ENHRY and CDR2 is SYGVKD. V gave up 7 bases and J gave up 0 bases, with 12 bases separating them. The CDR3 sequence: CAINPQGSNYGYTF. In DNA form, the CDR3 reads TGTGCCATCAACCCACAGGGTTCTAACTATGGCTACACCTTC.

The rearrangement uses TRBV6-5 and TRBJ1-2; 9 bases align to TRBD1. CDR3 length: 14 residues. Germline CDR1 MNHEY, CDR2 SVGAGI. J was trimmed by 6 bases and V by 6 bases; bases with no gene match: 8. The chain's CDR3 is CASSSYRGRDGYTF. The CDR3 DNA is TGTGCCAGCAGCTCTTACAGGGGGCGGGATGGCTACACCTTC.

V gene TRBV18 combines with J gene TRBJ2-5; 7 bases are shared with TRBD2. Germline V gene sequence: CDR1 KGHSH, CDR2 LQKENI. This CDR3 is 13 amino acids long. V dropped 1 base and J dropped 4; count of bases not matched to a gene: 0. The CDR3 nucleotides are TGTGCCAGCTCACCACGGGGGGGAGAGACCCAGTACTTC. Its translation is CASSPRGGETQYF.

V gene TRBV27 combines with J gene TRBJ1-2; D is possibly TRBD1 (5 bases). Germline V gene data show CDR1 as MNHEY and CDR2 as SMNVEV (reference sequence). The CDR3 extends over 14 amino acids. V lost 3 bases, J lost 8 bases, and 16 bases lay in between. The CDR3 reads CASSFRVTEGGYTF. In DNA, the CDR3 is TGTGCCAGCAGTTTCCGGGTAACGGAGGGGGGCTACACCTTC.

This clone was seen more than once but under ten times. The chain joins TRBV5-6 to TRBJ2-5, with D possibly TRBD1 on 6 matching bases. The CDR3 contains 15 residues. The ends were cut back, 3 bases at V and 7 bases at J, with 19 bases in the middle. Germline CDR1 SGHDT, CDR2 YYEEEE. The CDR3 sequence is CASSSPRGLQGTQYF. The DNA of the CDR3 is TGTGCCAGCAGCTCCCCCCGGGGCCTACAGGGGACCCAGTACTTC. Supplemented by reference TRBV5-6 and TRBJ2-5, the full variable domain reads DAGVTQSPTHLIKTRGQQVTLRCSPKSGHDTVSWYQQALGQGPQFIFQYYEEEERQRGNFPDRFSGHQFPNYSSELNVNALLLGDSALYLCASSSPRGLQGTQYFGPGTRLLVL.

This clone has a handful of counts. This chain joins TRBV28 and TRBJ2-7, with D perhaps TRBD2 (6 bases). The CDR3 consists of 15 residues. Trimming stripped 3 bases from V and 1 base from J, with 13 bases between. Looked up from germline, CDR1 is MDHEN and CDR2 is SYDVKM. CDR3 protein: CASSLRASESYEQYF. The CDR3 DNA reads as TGTGCCAGCAGTTTGAGAGCTAGCGAGTCCTACGAGCAGTACTTC.

V gene TRBV28 combines with J gene TRBJ1-5, with 7 nucleotides matching TRBD1. With V trimmed by 3 bases and J by 2 bases, 4 bases remained unmatched. Germline lookup yields CDR1 MDHEN and CDR2 SYDVKM. CDR3 length equals 15 residues. The CDR3 DNA sequence: TGTGCCAGCAGTTTCTCGGACAGGCGCAATCAGCCCCAGCATTTT. Protein sequence: CASSFSDRRNQPQHF. Looking up the rest from reference TRBV28 and TRBJ1-5 gives the full variable domain: DVKVTQSSRYLVKRTGEKVFLECVQDMDHENMFWYRQDPGLGLRLIYFSYDVKMKEKGDIPEGYSVSREKKERFSLILESASTNQTSMYLCASSFSDRRNQPQHFGDGTRLSIL.

In nucleotides, the CDR3 is TGCAGCGTCCGGGGGGGAAACACCATATATTTT. Amino acid sequence: CSVRGGNTIYF. The chain couples TRBV29-1 to TRBJ1-3, with TRBD1 as a possible D gene (5 bases). V gave up 6 bases and J gave up 4 bases, with 7 bases separating them. This CDR3 is built from 11 residues. Germline V gene lookup returns CDR1 SQVTM and CDR2 ANQGSEA.

This clone was seen only once. The chain has TRBV5-6 and TRBJ1-4, with 9 positions matching TRBD1. Per the germline V gene, CDR1 is SGHDT and CDR2 is YYEEEE. Trimming at V came to 5 bases and at J to 2 bases, leaving 4 bases not matched to a gene. There are 15 residues in the CDR3. The chain's CDR3 is CASSRTGVTNEKLFF. For the CDR3, the DNA is TGTGCCAGCAGTCGGACAGGGGTTACTAATGAAAAACTGTTTTTT.

The chain links TRBV5-3 to TRBJ2-1, with TRBD2 matching 7 bases. TRBV5-3 is an ORF, with its function uncertain. Trimming removed 4 bases from V and 7 bases from J; junction bases left unmatched: 8. The CDR3 is 14 residues long. In DNA form, the CDR3 reads TGTGCCAGAAGCCATCGGGGGGTCGGGAATGAGCAGTTCTTC. The encoded protein is CARSHRGVGNEQFF.

The chain joins TRBV27 to TRBJ1-5, with D uncertain. The CDR3 covers 14 residues. Germline V gene sequence: CDR1 MNHEY, CDR2 SMNVEV (reference sequence). V lost 2 bases, J lost 9 bases, and 14 bases lay in between. This chain's CDR3 is CASSLGQVAWPQHF. Written as DNA, the CDR3 is TGTGCCAGCAGTTTAGGGCAGGTCGCTTGGCCCCAGCATTTT.

The V gene is TRBV7-9, the J gene TRBJ2-5; 7 positions agree with TRBD1. The CDR3 totals 14 residues. Germline lookup yields CDR1 SEHNR and CDR2 FQNEAQ (reference sequence). Losses at the gene ends were 2 bases for V and 5 bases for J; bases not matched to a gene: 5. CDR3 bases: TGTGCCAGCAGCTTAACCCTCAGGGGGGAGACCCAGTACTTC. Translating gives CASSLTLRGETQYF.